Presented here are 11 T cell receptor beta chains from one specimen sequenced in a study of blood T cell repertoires in COVID-19. Repertoires were generated with immunoSEQ multiplex PCR, while TCRdb's copy carries only in-frame clones and drops some. The sample carries some 270,000 clones, over 85% recorded once. Input material: PBMCs or T cells enriched from blood (not recorded which). All receptors derive from a woman aged 55-70 years who had recovered from COVID-19.

V and J are TRBV7-9 and TRBJ1-6; TRBD1 aligns across 7 bases. Looked up from germline, CDR1 is SEHNR and CDR2 is FQNEAQ (reference sequence). V lost 0 bases to trimming and J lost 9 bases; unmatched junction nucleotides: 5. The CDR3 is 15 residues long. The CDR3 protein is CASSLAGQLLSPLHF. The CDR3 bases are TGTGCCAGCAGCTTAGCGGGACAGCTCCTTTCACCCCTCCACTTT.

This clone has only one observation. The chain's CDR3 is CASSQGASGTEAFF. CDR3 nucleotides: TGTGCCAGTAGTCAGGGGGCGAGTGGCACTGAAGCTTTCTTT. The V and J genes are TRBV19 and TRBJ1-1, with 8 bases identical to TRBD1. Germline trimming cut 5 bases from V and 4 bases from J; bases unmatched to any gene: 6. This CDR3 has 14 amino acids. Germline V CDR1 and CDR2: LNHDA, SQIVND (reference sequence).

The V call is TRBV7-9, the J call TRBJ1-5, with 7 bases lining up with TRBD1. The CDR3 extends over 14 amino acids. V trimming: 5 bases; J trimming: 5 bases; junction bases outside the gene matches: 6. CDR1 is SEHNR and CDR2 is FQNEAQ in the germline V gene (reference sequence). CDR3 amino acids: CASSPGGWDQPQHF. The CDR3 coding sequence is TGTGCCAGCAGCCCAGGGGGTTGGGATCAGCCCCAGCATTTT.

The CDR3 DNA follows: TGTGCCAGCAGCCAAGTTTCTGGCGGAATCTCCTACAATGAGCAGTTCTTC. Translating gives CASSQVSGGISYNEQFF. The V call is TRBV4-2, the J call TRBJ2-1, with D hard to call. Germline CDR1 LGHNA, CDR2 YNFKEQ. The CDR3 is 17 amino acids. Between the trimmed V and J ends, which lost 1 base and 0 bases, there was a span of 13 bases.

The chain links TRBV28 to TRBJ2-7; tentative D call: TRBD2 (7 bases). Between the trimmed V and J ends, which lost 7 bases and 4 bases, there was a span of 17 bases. CDR3 length: 14 residues. Looked up from germline, CDR1 is MDHEN and CDR2 is SYDVKM. The DNA of the CDR3 is TGTGCCAGCACAAAGGGGGGGGGAAGTTACGAGCAGTACTTC. Protein: CASTKGGGSYEQYF.

The rearrangement links TRBV6-5 to TRBJ2-1, with 7 nucleotides matching TRBD2. In germline, CDR1 is MNHEY, CDR2 SVGAGI. The V and J ends lost 3 bases and 4 bases, in that order; junction bases with no gene match: 6. The CDR3 totals 15 residues. The CDR3 bases are TGTGCCAGCAGTTATGGCACTAGCGATTACAATGAGCAGTTCTTC. Encoded protein: CASSYGTSDYNEQFF.

This chain links TRBV9 with TRBJ2-1, with a tentative D call TRBD2 (6 bases). The CDR3 spans 15 residues. The V gene's germline CDR1 is SGDLS and CDR2 YYNGEE. Between the trimmed V and J ends, which lost 0 bases and 3 bases, there was a span of 10 bases. CDR3 region: CASSVDRGNYNEQFF. CDR3 bases: TGTGCCAGCAGCGTAGACCGGGGGAACTACAATGAGCAGTTCTTC.

The V and J genes are TRBV12-5 and TRBJ2-3; a weak D match, TRBD2 (6 bases). Trimming removed 8 bases from V and 2 bases from J, with 11 bases in between. The CDR3 contains 13 residues. Germline V gene data show CDR1 as LGHNT and CDR2 as FRNRAP. The CDR3 nucleotides read TGTGCTAGTCGGGGCGGGAACACAGATACGCAGTATTTT. Translated: CASRGGNTDTQYF.

The rearrangement joins TRBV5-1 to TRBJ2-5, with D perhaps TRBD2 (6 bases). Trimming removed 0 bases at V and 7 bases at J, with 7 bases between. The CDR3 loop spans 12 amino acids. The germline V gene has CDR1 SGHRS and CDR2 YFSETQ. CDR3 loop: CASSLEEGTQYF. DNA for the CDR3: TGCGCCAGCAGCTTGGAGGAGGGGACCCAGTACTTC.

The genes are TRBV2 and TRBJ2-5, with 9 bases that match TRBD2. In germline, CDR1 is SNHLY, CDR2 FYNNEI. Trimming cost V 6 bases and J 4 bases; bases outside gene matches: 9. The CDR3 sequence is 15 residues long. The CDR3 nucleotides read TGTGCCAGCAGCCCCAACGTAGCGGGGGTAGAGACCCAGTACTTC. This sequence encodes CASSPNVAGVETQYF. The whole variable domain, remainder taken from reference TRBV2 and TRBJ2-5, is EPEVTQTPSHQVTQMGQEVILRCVPISNHLYFYWYRQILGQKVEFLVSFYNNEISEKSEIFDDQFSVERPDGSNFTLKIRSTKLEDSAMYFCASSPNVAGVETQYFGPGTRLLVL.

The V gene is TRBV5-4, the J gene TRBJ2-1, with 14 bases lining up with TRBD2. J gave up 8 bases and V 4 bases, and 8 bases lay outside the gene matches. The CDR3 has 16 residues. Germline loops: CDR1 SGHNT, CDR2 YYREEE (reference sequence). This chain's CDR3 is CASSPGTSGRMYEQFF. The CDR3 DNA reads as TGTGCCAGCAGCCCCGGGACTAGCGGGAGAATGTATGAGCAGTTCTTC. Using reference TRBV5-4 and TRBJ2-1 for the parts outside the CDR3, the full variable domain is ETGVTQSPTHLIKTRGQQVTLRCSSQSGHNTVSWYQQALGQGPQFIFQYYREEENGRGNFPPRFSGLQFPNYSSELNVNALELDDSALYLCASSPGTSGRMYEQFFGPGTRLTVL.